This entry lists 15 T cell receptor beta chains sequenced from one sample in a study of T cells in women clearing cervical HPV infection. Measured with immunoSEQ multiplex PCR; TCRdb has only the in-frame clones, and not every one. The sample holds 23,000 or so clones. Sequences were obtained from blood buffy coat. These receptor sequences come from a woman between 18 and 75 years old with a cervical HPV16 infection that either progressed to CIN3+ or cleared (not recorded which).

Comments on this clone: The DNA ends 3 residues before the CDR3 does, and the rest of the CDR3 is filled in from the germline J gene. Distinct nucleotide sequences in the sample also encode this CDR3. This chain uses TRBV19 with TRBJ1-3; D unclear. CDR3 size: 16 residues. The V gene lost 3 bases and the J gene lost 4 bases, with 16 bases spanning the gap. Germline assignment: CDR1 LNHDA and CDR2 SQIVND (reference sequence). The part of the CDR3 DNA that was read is TGTGCCAGTAGTATCTACTCGGGAAGCGGGGGAAACACC. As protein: CASSIYSGSGGNT. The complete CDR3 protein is CASSIYSGSGGNTIYF.

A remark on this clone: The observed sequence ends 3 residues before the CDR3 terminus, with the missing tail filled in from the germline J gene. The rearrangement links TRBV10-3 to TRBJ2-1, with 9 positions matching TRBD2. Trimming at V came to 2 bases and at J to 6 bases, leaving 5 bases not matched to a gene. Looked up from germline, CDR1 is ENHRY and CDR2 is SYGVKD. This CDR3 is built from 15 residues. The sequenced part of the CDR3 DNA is TGTGCCATCAGTGAGACGCGCGGGGGGGCCAATGAG. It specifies CAISETRGGANE. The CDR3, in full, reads CAISETRGGANEQFF.

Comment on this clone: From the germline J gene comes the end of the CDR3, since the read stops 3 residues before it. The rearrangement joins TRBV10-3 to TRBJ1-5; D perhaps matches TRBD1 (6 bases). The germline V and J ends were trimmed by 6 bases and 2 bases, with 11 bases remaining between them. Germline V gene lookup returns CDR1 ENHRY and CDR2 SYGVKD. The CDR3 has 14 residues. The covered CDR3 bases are TGTGCCATCAGCCCGGGACAAGGCAATCAGCCC. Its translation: CAISPGQGNQP. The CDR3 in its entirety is CAISPGQGNQPQHF.

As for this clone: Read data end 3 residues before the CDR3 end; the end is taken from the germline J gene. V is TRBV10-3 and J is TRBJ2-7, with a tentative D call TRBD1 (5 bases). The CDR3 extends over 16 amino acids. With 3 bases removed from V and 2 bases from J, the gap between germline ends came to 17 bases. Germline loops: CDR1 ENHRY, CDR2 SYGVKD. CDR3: CAISELKTVRAYEQYF. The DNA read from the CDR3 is TGTGCCATCAGTGAACTTAAGACAGTCAGAGCCTACGAG.

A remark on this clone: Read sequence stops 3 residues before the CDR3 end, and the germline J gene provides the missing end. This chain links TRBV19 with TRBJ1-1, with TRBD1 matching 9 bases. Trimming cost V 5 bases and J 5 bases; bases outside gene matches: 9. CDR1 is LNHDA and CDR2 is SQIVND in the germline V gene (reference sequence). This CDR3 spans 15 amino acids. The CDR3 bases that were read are TGTGCCAGTAGTGAGCAGGGGACAGGGAAGACTGAA. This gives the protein CASSEQGTGKTE. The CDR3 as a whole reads CASSEQGTGKTEAFF.

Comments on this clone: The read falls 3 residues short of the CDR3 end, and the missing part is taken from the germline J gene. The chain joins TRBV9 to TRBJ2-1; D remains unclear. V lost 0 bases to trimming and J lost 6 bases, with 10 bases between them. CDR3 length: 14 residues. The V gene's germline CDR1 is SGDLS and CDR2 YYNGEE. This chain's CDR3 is CASSVGDTPNEQFF. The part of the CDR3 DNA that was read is TGTGCCAGCAGCGTAGGCGATACCCCCAATGAG.

Partial CDR3 DNA: TGCAGCGCTATTAGACTAGCGGGGAACAATGAG. This gives the protein CSAIRLAGNNE. The entire CDR3 protein reads CSAIRLAGNNEQFF. The chain uses TRBV29-1 and TRBJ2-1; 11 bases are a match to TRBD2. The read terminates 3 residues ahead of where the CDR3 ends, so the germline J gene completes it. CDR1 and CDR2 (germline): SQVTM, ANQGSEA. After removal of 7 bases from V and 5 bases from J, the junction contained 7 bases not matched to a gene. This CDR3 region has 14 residues.

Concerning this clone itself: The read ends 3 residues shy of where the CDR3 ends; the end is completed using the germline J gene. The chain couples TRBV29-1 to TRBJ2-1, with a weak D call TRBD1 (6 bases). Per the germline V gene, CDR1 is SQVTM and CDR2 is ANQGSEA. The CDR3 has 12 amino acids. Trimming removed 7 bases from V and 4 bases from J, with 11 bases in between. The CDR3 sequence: CSGGGTYNEQFF. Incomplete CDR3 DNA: TGCAGCGGGGGTGGGACATACAATGAG.

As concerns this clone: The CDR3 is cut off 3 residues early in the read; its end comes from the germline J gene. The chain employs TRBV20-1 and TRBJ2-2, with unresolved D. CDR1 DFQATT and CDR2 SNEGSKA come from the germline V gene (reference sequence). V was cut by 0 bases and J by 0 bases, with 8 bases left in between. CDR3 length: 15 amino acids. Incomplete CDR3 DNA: TGCAGTGCTAGAGACCAGGTCTCGAACACCGGGGAG. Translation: CSARDQVSNTGE. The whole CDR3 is CSARDQVSNTGELFF.

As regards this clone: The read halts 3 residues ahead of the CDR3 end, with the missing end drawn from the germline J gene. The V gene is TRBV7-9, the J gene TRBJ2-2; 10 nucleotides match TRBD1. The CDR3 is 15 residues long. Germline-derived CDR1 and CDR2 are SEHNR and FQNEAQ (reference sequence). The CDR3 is CATDGTGVYGEKLFF. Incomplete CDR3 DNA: TGTGCCACCGATGGGACAGGGGTTTATGGTGAAAAG.

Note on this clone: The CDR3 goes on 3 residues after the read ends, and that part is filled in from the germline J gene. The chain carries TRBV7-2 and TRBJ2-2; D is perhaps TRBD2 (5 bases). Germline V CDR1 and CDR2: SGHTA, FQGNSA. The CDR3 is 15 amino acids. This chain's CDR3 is CASSYRGAFSEKLFF. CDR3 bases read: TGTGCCAGCAGCTACCGGGGTGCATTCTCTGAAAAG.

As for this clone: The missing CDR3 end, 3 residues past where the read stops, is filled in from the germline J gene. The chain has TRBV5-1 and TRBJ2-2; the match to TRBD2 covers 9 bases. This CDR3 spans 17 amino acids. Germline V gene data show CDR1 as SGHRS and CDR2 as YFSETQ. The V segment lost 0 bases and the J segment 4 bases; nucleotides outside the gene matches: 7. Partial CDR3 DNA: TGCGCCAGCAGCTTGGGTCCTGGCGGGAGGGCCACCGGGGAG. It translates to CASSLGPGGRATGE. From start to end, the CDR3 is CASSLGPGGRATGELFF.

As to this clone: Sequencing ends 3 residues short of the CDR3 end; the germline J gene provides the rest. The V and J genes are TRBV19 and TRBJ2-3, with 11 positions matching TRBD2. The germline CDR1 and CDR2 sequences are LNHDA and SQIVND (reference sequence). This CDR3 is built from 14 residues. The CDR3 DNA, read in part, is TGTGCCAGTAAAATAGCGGGGGGGGTTGAGACG. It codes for CASKIAGGVET. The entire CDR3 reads CASKIAGGVETQYF.

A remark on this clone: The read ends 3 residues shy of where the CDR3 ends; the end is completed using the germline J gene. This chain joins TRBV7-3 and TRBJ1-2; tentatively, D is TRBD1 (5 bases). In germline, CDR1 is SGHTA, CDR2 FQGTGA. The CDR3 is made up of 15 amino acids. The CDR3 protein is CASSSSGGSTDTYTF. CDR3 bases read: TGTGCCAGCAGCTCTAGCGGGGGTAGCACAGATACC.

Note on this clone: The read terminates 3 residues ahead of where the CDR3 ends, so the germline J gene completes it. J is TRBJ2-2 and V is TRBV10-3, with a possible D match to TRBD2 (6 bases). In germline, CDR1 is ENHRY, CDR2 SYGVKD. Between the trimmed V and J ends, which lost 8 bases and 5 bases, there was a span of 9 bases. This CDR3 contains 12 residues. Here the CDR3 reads CAIRGSTGELFF. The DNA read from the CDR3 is TGTGCCATCCGGGGGTCTACCGGGGAG.